Each of the 27 T cell receptor beta chains below was sequenced from the same sample in a study of cytomegalovirus exposure and HLA in healthy donors. Repertoires were generated with immunoSEQ multiplex PCR, while TCRdb's copy carries only in-frame clones and drops some. Found here are more than 150,000 clones, around 90% of them singletons; the top ten hold about 3%. The sequenced sample consisted of PBMCs. Source of these receptors: a young man in good health and CMV-seronegative.

This clone was seen more than once but under ten times. This rearrangement joins TRBV2 to TRBJ1-2, with a tentative D call TRBD1 (6 bases). Per germline, CDR1 SNHLY and CDR2 FYNNEI. CDR3 length equals 14 residues. Trimming took 7 bases from V and 13 from J, leaving 25 bases between them. CDR3 amino acids: CASITPVRGPEGTF. In DNA form, the CDR3 reads TGTGCCAGCATCACTCCCGTCAGGGGTCCCGAAGGCACCTTC.

V gene TRBV5-1 combines with J gene TRBJ2-7; 9 bases agree with TRBD1. Germline V lookup: CDR1 SGHRS, CDR2 YFSETQ. Trimming at V came to 0 bases and at J to 5 bases, leaving 6 bases not matched to a gene. This CDR3 region has 15 residues. The CDR3 nucleotides read TGCGCCAGCAGCTTGGTGGGGACAGGGATCCACGAGCAGTACTTC. Translating gives CASSLVGTGIHEQYF.

The chain has TRBV5-4 and TRBJ2-1; 9 bases are a match to TRBD2. There are 14 residues in the CDR3. V shed 0 bases, J shed 7 bases, and the junction held 2 bases outside the gene matches. CDR1 is SGHNT and CDR2 is YYREEE in the germline V gene (reference sequence). Here the CDR3 DNA reads TGTGCCAGCAGCTTGGGCGGGAGGGGGAATGAGCAGTTCTTC. Its translation: CASSLGGRGNEQFF.

The chain links TRBV28 to TRBJ1-5; possible D gene TRBD1, 5 bases. The germline V gene has CDR1 MDHEN and CDR2 SYDVKM. With 6 bases removed from V and 6 bases from J, the gap between germline ends came to 18 bases. The CDR3 loop spans 15 amino acids. The CDR3 sequence: CASRRPSGSGQPQHF. The CDR3 DNA follows: TGTGCCAGCAGACGTCCCTCAGGGTCTGGTCAGCCCCAGCATTTT. Drawing the rest from reference TRBV28 and TRBJ1-5, the complete variable domain is DVKVTQSSRYLVKRTGEKVFLECVQDMDHENMFWYRQDPGLGLRLIYFSYDVKMKEKGDIPEGYSVSREKKERFSLILESASTNQTSMYLCASRRPSGSGQPQHFGDGTRLSIL.

The chain couples TRBV5-1 to TRBJ1-4, with D perhaps TRBD1 (5 bases). Trimming took 0 bases from V and 5 from J, leaving 8 bases between them. Germline loops: CDR1 SGHRS, CDR2 YFSETQ. This CDR3 is built from 14 residues. CDR3 in amino acids: CASSLVAGNEKLFF. The CDR3 bases are TGCGCCAGCAGCTTGGTGGCAGGGAATGAAAAACTGTTTTTT.

The chain carries TRBV4-2 and TRBJ1-4, with D tentatively TRBD1 (5 bases). The CDR3 is 15 residues long. Germline values: CDR1 LGHNA, CDR2 YNFKEQ. V shed 5 bases and J shed 2 bases, with 12 bases lying between them. The chain's CDR3 is CASSYERGTNEKLFF. The CDR3 DNA follows: TGTGCCAGCAGCTACGAAAGGGGCACTAATGAAAAACTGTTTTTT.

The chain couples TRBV6-6 to TRBJ2-7, with 10 bases that match TRBD2. The V segment lost 0 bases and the J segment 5 bases; nucleotides outside the gene matches: 4. The CDR3 is 15 residues long. Germline V CDR1 and CDR2: MNHNY, SVGAGI (reference sequence). CDR3 nucleotides: TGTGCCAGCAGTTACTCGAGCGGGGGGGCCCACGAGCAGTACGTC. Amino acids: CASSYSSGGAHEQYV.

The V gene is TRBV5-1, the J gene TRBJ2-3, with 7 bases identical to TRBD2. CDR1 and CDR2 (germline): SGHRS, YFSETQ. The CDR3 sequence is 15 residues long. V was pared by 2 bases and J by 2 bases, with 5 bases of the junction left unmatched. In DNA form, the CDR3 reads TGCGCCAGCAGCTTTAGCGGGCCATACACAGATACGCAGTATTTT. Translation gives CASSFSGPYTDTQYF. The variable domain in full, completed from reference TRBV5-1 and TRBJ2-3, reads KAGVTQTPRYLIKTRGQQVTLSCSPISGHRSVSWYQQTPGQGLQFLFEYFSETQRNKGNFPGRFSGRQFSNSRSEMNVSTLELGDSALYLCASSFSGPYTDTQYFGPGTRLTVL.

This sequence joins TRBV5-1 and TRBJ2-7, with 9 bases lining up with TRBD1. The V gene end was trimmed by 5 bases and the J gene end by 3 bases; junction bases not matched to a gene: 3. CDR1 SGHRS and CDR2 YFSETQ come from the germline V gene. The length of the CDR3 is 13 residues. Here the CDR3 reads CASSGQGFYEQYF. The DNA for the CDR3 is TGCGCCAGCAGTGGACAGGGGTTCTACGAGCAGTACTTC.

This rearrangement joins TRBV10-3 to TRBJ2-5; no firm D call. Between the trimmed V and J ends, which lost 0 bases and 1 base, there was a span of 12 bases. The CDR3 spans 16 residues. The germline V gene has CDR1 ENHRY and CDR2 SYGVKD. CDR3 bases: TGTGCCATCAGTGAGTCGATGTCGGCGGTCCAAGAGACCCAGTACTTC. Protein product: CAISESMSAVQETQYF.

V and J are TRBV19 and TRBJ1-2; TRBD1 might be the D (6 bases). Germline CDR1 LNHDA, CDR2 SQIVND (reference sequence). The V end was cut by 9 bases, the J end by 3 bases, with 17 bases between. The CDR3 loop spans 14 amino acids. CDR3 DNA sequence: TGTGCCAGCCATCCACAGGGTCCTGACTATGGCTACACCTTC. Its protein is CASHPQGPDYGYTF.

The V gene is TRBV19, the J gene TRBJ2-4; D perhaps matches TRBD1 (6 bases). Trimming cost V 6 bases and J 9 bases, with 12 bases left between them. The CDR3 is made up of 12 amino acids. From germline, CDR1 is LNHDA and CDR2 SQIVND (reference sequence). Here the CDR3 reads CASRRTGSIQYF. For the CDR3, the DNA is TGTGCCAGTAGGCGAACAGGGAGCATTCAGTACTTC.

V gene TRBV20-1 combines with J gene TRBJ1-4; D is unclear. Germline V gene lookup returns CDR1 DFQATT and CDR2 SNEGSKA (reference sequence). There are 11 residues in the CDR3. The V end lost 8 bases, the J end lost 10 bases, and 14 bases lay between the germline ends. The CDR3 coding sequence is TGCAGTCAATTCACCGGAGGAAAACTGTTTTTT. This encodes CSQFTGGKLFF.

The chain has TRBV5-1 and TRBJ2-3; TRBD2 aligns across 11 bases. This CDR3 comprises 16 residues. CDR1 and CDR2 (germline): SGHRS, YFSETQ. Trimming removed 9 bases from V and 2 bases from J; junction bases left unmatched: 11. CDR3 coding DNA: TGCGCCACCGCGGCCGGGACTAGCGGCTCCACAGATACGCAGTATTTT. Protein sequence: CATAAGTSGSTDTQYF.

The J gene is TRBJ1-2, the V gene TRBV6-6, with a weak D call TRBD1 (5 bases). Per germline, CDR1 MNHNY and CDR2 SVGAGI (reference sequence). The CDR3 runs to 14 residues. The ends were cut back, 6 bases at V and 5 bases at J, with 16 bases in the middle. The CDR3 coding sequence is TGTGCCAGCAGCCCATATGGGGGGAAGTATGGCTACACCTTC. The encoded protein is CASSPYGGKYGYTF.

The J gene is TRBJ1-1, the V gene TRBV4-1; the D gene is possibly TRBD1 (6 bases). V lost 0 bases, J lost 1 base, and 18 bases lay in between. This CDR3 spans 18 amino acids. Germline V CDR1 and CDR2: MGHRA, YSYEKL. The CDR3 sequence is CASSQDRGWGSGNTEAFF. DNA of the CDR3: TGCGCCAGCAGCCAAGACAGGGGTTGGGGTTCGGGGAACACTGAAGCTTTCTTT.

V is TRBV4-1 and J is TRBJ1-2; TRBD1 agrees at 8 bases. This CDR3 region has 21 residues. J lost 2 bases, V lost 1 base, and 21 bases had no gene match. Germline V CDR1 and CDR2: MGHRA, YSYEKL. CDR3: CASSQAALSQGGTGWNYGYTF. CDR3 coding DNA: TGCGCCAGCAGCCAAGCGGCGCTGAGCCAGGGCGGGACAGGCTGGAACTATGGCTACACCTTC.

This clone has just one count. The chain employs TRBV5-1 and TRBJ2-7; the match to TRBD1 covers 9 bases. CDR3 length: 14 residues. The V and J ends lost 4 bases and 6 bases, in that order; junction bases with no gene match: 8. Germline assignment: CDR1 SGHRS and CDR2 YFSETQ. The CDR3 DNA reads TGCGCCAGCAGCCTCGGACAGGGGTCGGGCGAGCAGTACTTC. It codes for CASSLGQGSGEQYF.

This chain links TRBV9 with TRBJ2-3; 9 nucleotides agree with TRBD2. CDR1 and CDR2 (germline): SGDLS, YYNGEE. V lost 4 bases, J lost 4 bases, and 4 bases stayed unmatched. The CDR3 consists of 14 residues. The CDR3 sequence: CASSKGLASDTQYF. In DNA form, the CDR3 reads TGTGCCAGCAGCAAGGGACTAGCCTCAGATACGCAGTATTTT.

V and J are TRBV7-9 and TRBJ1-2; no clear D gene. The ends were cut back, 1 base at V and 3 bases at J, with 9 bases in the middle. Germline-derived CDR1 and CDR2 are SEHNR and FQNEAQ (reference sequence). CDR3 size: 14 residues. The CDR3 bases are TGTGCCAGCAGCTTAGATGGCGGCGACTATGGCTACACCTTC. Its protein is CASSLDGGDYGYTF.

In its sample, this clone was seen a few times. J is TRBJ1-1 and V is TRBV25-1, with D maybe TRBD1 (5 bases). Between the trimmed V and J ends, which lost 3 bases and 0 bases, there was a span of 8 bases. CDR3 length: 14 residues. Germline CDR1 and CDR2: MGHDK and SYGVNS. The DNA for the CDR3 is TGTGCCAGCAGTGAGCGGGGCTTGAACACTGAAGCTTTCTTT. Translation gives CASSERGLNTEAFF. Together with reference TRBV25-1 and TRBJ1-1, the CDR3 gives the full variable domain: EADIYQTPRYLVIGTGKKITLECSQTMGHDKMYWYQQDPGMELHLIHYSYGVNSTEKGDLSSESTVSRIRTEHFPLTLESARPSHTSQYLCASSERGLNTEAFFGQGTRLTVV.

This clone was detected only once. CDR3 region: CASSPGSGSNQPQHF. The CDR3 DNA is TGTGCCAGCTCACCAGGGTCGGGATCGAATCAGCCCCAGCATTTT. The V and J genes are TRBV18 and TRBJ1-5; D unclear. The CDR3 totals 15 residues. V was shortened by 2 bases and J by 4 bases, with 12 bases between the two germline ends. The V gene's germline CDR1 is KGHSH and CDR2 LQKENI.

The J gene is TRBJ2-3, the V gene TRBV5-4; TRBD2 matches 12 bases. The CDR3 sequence is 16 residues long. The ends lost 6 bases at V and 4 bases at J; junction bases unmatched: 9. CDR1 and CDR2 (germline): SGHNT, YYREEE (reference sequence). CDR3 DNA: TGTGCCAGCACCCTAGCGGGAGGGTCCCGGGCAGATACGCAGTATTTT. It is translated as CASTLAGGSRADTQYF.

This clone was detected a few times. The chain recombines TRBV27 with TRBJ2-7; 9 nucleotides align to TRBD2. This CDR3 is built from 14 residues. The J segment lost 4 bases and the V segment lost 7 bases, leaving 8 bases of the junction unmatched. Germline V gene data show CDR1 as MNHEY and CDR2 as SMNVEV (reference sequence). CDR3 coding DNA: TGTGCCAGCACCGGGCGGGGGGGGAGTTACGAGCAGTACTTC. This codes for CASTGRGGSYEQYF.

The chain has TRBV6-5 and TRBJ2-2, with D maybe TRBD2 (6 bases). Germline lookup yields CDR1 MNHEY and CDR2 SVGAGI. V lost 0 bases, J lost 3 bases, and 8 bases lay in between. This CDR3 spans 15 amino acids. In nucleotides, the CDR3 is TGTGCCAGCAGTTACTCGGAGGGAGACACCGGGGAGCTGTTTTTT. Translated, it gives CASSYSEGDTGELFF.

This clone has more than one count but fewer than ten. The chain is built from TRBV7-9 and TRBJ1-5; 8 bases line up with TRBD1. The germline CDR1 and CDR2 sequences are SEHNR and FQNEAQ (reference sequence). The CDR3 is 15 amino acids. The V segment lost 4 bases and the J segment 6 bases; nucleotides outside the gene matches: 8. CDR3: CASSSTDREGQPQHF. As DNA, the CDR3 is TGTGCCAGCAGCTCGACGGACAGGGAGGGTCAGCCCCAGCATTTT.

J is TRBJ2-7 and V is TRBV1; TRBD1 reflects the table's D call only, with no check against the DNA. TRBV1 is assigned pseudogene status. The CDR3 contains 18 residues. The CDR3 DNA reads TGCACCAGCAGCCCTATAATGGTCTCCGGGACACGGATTTACGAGCAGTACTTC. It is translated as CTSSPIMVSGTRIYEQYF.